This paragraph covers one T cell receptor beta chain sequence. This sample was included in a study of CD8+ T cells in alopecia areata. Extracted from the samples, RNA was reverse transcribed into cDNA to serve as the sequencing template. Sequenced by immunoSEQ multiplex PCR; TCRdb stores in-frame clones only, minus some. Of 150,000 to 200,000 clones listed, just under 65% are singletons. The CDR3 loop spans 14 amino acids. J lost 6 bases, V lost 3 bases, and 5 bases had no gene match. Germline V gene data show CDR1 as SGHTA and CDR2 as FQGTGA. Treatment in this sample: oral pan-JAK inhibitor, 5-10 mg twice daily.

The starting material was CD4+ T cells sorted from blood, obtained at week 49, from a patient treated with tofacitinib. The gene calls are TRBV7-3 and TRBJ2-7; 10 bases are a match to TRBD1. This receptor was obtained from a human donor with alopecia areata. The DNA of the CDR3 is TGTGCCAGCAGCTTCCGACAGGGGGCTAGCGAGCAGTACTTC. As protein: CASSFRQGASEQYF.